This T cell receptor (beta chain) came from a study of cytomegalovirus exposure and HLA in healthy donors. Concerning this clone: What it recognizes is unknown. A junction end diverges from the germline sequence, so it may reflect a read error.

Points from the study as a whole: A few V segments could not be told apart, such as TRBV6-2 and TRBV6-3, and were left out. Researchers reported in a later analysis that common viral pathogens appeared linked to several top clusters.

Per germline, CDR1 ENHRY and CDR2 SYGVKD. CDR3 length: 16 amino acids. PCR involved 60 Vbeta and 13 Jbeta primers. Method: immunoSEQ multiplex PCR; TCRdb's copy keeps in-frame clones and lacks some. The profile shows about 180,000 clones, more than 60% of them singletons. Material: PBMCs. The clonotype originates from a woman between 45 and 60 years old in good health and CMV-seropositive. This chain links TRBV10-3 with TRBJ2-4; a weak D match, TRBD2 (7 bases). The CDR3 DNA reads as TGTGCCATCAGTGAGAATAGGGGGGGGCCTATAAACAGTCAGTACTTC. Translation: CAISENRGGPINSQYF.